This TCR beta chain originates from a study of blood T cell repertoires in COVID-19. Study in general: Material from acute and convalescent COVID-19 was sourced from the United States, Italy and Spain. In each case, the material was cDNA or gDNA derived from T cells, B-cell-depleted T cells, or PBMCs.

The method was immunoSEQ multiplex PCR; TCRdb's version includes in-frame clones alone and lacks a portion of them. The table has approximately 93,000 clones, over 70% seen once. The specimen sequenced was peripheral blood. The clonotype comes from an elderly woman with acute or convalescent COVID-19.

CDR3 region: CASRRGWGQGSEKLFF. CDR3 in DNA: TGTGCCAGCAGAAGAGGTTGGGGACAGGGTAGTGAAAAACTGTTTTTT. The J gene is TRBJ1-4, the V gene TRBV25-1; TRBD1 aligns across 9 bases. V shed 6 bases and J 7 bases; nucleotides not matched to a gene: 12. Germline V gene sequence: CDR1 MGHDK, CDR2 SYGVNS. CDR3 length: 16 residues.